These 22 T cell receptor beta chains were sequenced from one sample in a study of T cells in Graves' hyperthyroidism and ophthalmopathy. Amplified TCR beta CDR3 regions derived from RNA transcripts. First-round RT-PCR targeting the TCR CDR3 was performed with the HTBI primer set. Via MiXCR, TCRdb re-called the multiplex PCR reads, giving one row per CDR3 protein. The sample holds approximately 720,000 distinct CDR3 sequences; 18% are singletons and the top ten take 16%. The sequenced sample consisted of blood. All receptors come from a woman between 50 and 59 years old with Graves' hyperthyroidism that later progressed to Graves' ophthalmopathy.

This clonotype was observed a handful of times. The chain combines TRBV19 with TRBJ2-2, with D possibly TRBD1 on 6 matching bases. The germline CDR1 and CDR2 sequences are LNHDA and SQIVND (reference sequence). The CDR3 is 16 amino acids. V gave up 5 bases and J gave up 7 bases, with 20 bases separating them. In nucleotides, the CDR3 is TGTGCCAGTAGTCCCCGTGGCAGGGGAATTGGCGGGGAGCTGTTTTTT. Protein product: CASSPRGRGIGGELFF.

In its sample, this clonotype was seen once. The CDR3 region is CASSYEQGSGANTEAFF. The CDR3 bases are TGTGCCAGCAGCTACGAACAGGGATCGGGCGCTAACACTGAAGCTTTCTTT. The chain employs TRBV7-6 and TRBJ1-1; TRBD1 is a possible D gene (6 bases). Trimming shortened V by 4 bases and J by 2 bases, and 20 bases separated the two germline ends. The V gene's germline CDR1 is SGHVS and CDR2 FNYEAQ. CDR3 length: 17 amino acids. Full variable domain (missing parts from reference TRBV7-6 and TRBJ1-1): GAGVSQSPRYKVTKRGQDVALRCDPISGHVSLYWYRQALGQGPEFLTYFNYEAQQDKSGLPNDRFSAERPEGSISTLTIQRTEQRDSAMYRCASSYEQGSGANTEAFFGQGTRLTVV.

This sequence joins TRBV20-1 and TRBJ1-2, with 9 bases aligning to TRBD1. V lost 2 bases to trimming and J lost 8 bases; unmatched junction nucleotides: 9. In germline, CDR1 is DFQATT, CDR2 SNEGSKA (reference sequence). The CDR3 is 14 residues long. CDR3 amino acids: CSARWETGGLGYTF. DNA for the CDR3: TGCAGTGCTAGATGGGAGACAGGGGGTCTGGGCTACACCTTC.

This clonotype was seen more than once but under ten times. J is TRBJ1-2 and V is TRBV5-1; D possibly corresponds to TRBD1 (6 bases). Germline V CDR1 and CDR2: SGHRS, YFSETQ. Trimming removed 1 base from V and 6 bases from J, with 13 bases in between. The CDR3 is 14 amino acids. DNA of the CDR3: TGCGCCAGCAGCTTGTCAGGGGATTCCCATGGCTACACCTTC. This sequence encodes CASSLSGDSHGYTF. The variable domain in full, with the rest retrieved from reference TRBV5-1 and TRBJ1-2, is KAGVTQTPRYLIKTRGQQVTLSCSPISGHRSVSWYQQTPGQGLQFLFEYFSETQRNKGNFPGRFSGRQFSNSRSEMNVSTLELGDSALYLCASSLSGDSHGYTFGSGTRLTVV.

This clonotype turned up a few times. As DNA, the CDR3 is TGTGCCAGCAGACAACCGGGGGGGCAAGAGACCCAGTACTTC. Its translation is CASRQPGGQETQYF. The rearrangement links TRBV6-1 to TRBJ2-5; 8 positions agree with TRBD2. Germline V gene data show CDR1 as MNHNS and CDR2 as SASEGT. V lost 6 bases, J lost 2 bases, and 5 bases stayed unmatched. The CDR3 covers 14 residues.

V gene TRBV19 combines with J gene TRBJ1-5; possibly TRBD1 for D (5 bases). CDR1 is LNHDA, CDR2 SQIVND, per germline (reference sequence). The CDR3 is 19 residues long. Between the trimmed V and J ends, which lost 0 bases and 4 bases, there was a span of 22 bases. This CDR3 is CASSIDRDRNSALNQPQHF. CDR3 DNA sequence: TGTGCCAGTAGTATAGACAGGGACCGGAATTCCGCCCTTAATCAGCCCCAGCATTTT.

The chain links TRBV5-1 to TRBJ1-3; D is uncertain. Trimming cost V 7 bases and J 0 bases, with 17 bases left between them. In germline, CDR1 is SGHRS, CDR2 YFSETQ. The CDR3 extends over 16 amino acids. CDR3 protein: CASRRERAASGNTIYF. CDR3 DNA: TGCGCCAGCCGACGGGAGAGGGCCGCCTCTGGAAACACCATATATTTT.

This chain uses TRBV4-1 with TRBJ2-5, with a tentative D call TRBD2 (6 bases). Germline V lookup: CDR1 MGHRA, CDR2 YSYEKL. The CDR3 has 18 residues. Trimming removed 0 bases from V and 3 bases from J, with 20 bases in between. CDR3 protein: CASSQEVVGPTGEETQYF. The CDR3 DNA follows: TGCGCCAGCAGCCAAGAGGTAGTCGGCCCAACGGGGGAAGAGACCCAGTACTTC.

As to this clonotype: In this CDR3 the conserved last residue, phenylalanine or tryptophan, is missing, so a read error is likely. The V call is TRBV20-1, the J call TRBJ1-3; no definite D call. This CDR3 is built from 15 residues. Germline V CDR1 and CDR2: DFQATT, SNEGSKA (reference sequence). The ends were cut back, 3 bases at V and 0 bases at J, with 12 bases in the middle. The CDR3 loop is CSASLLDISGNTIYL. In DNA form, the CDR3 reads TGCAGTGCTAGTTTGCTAGATATCTCTGGAAACACCATATATCTT.

This clonotype was picked up many times. The chain is built from TRBV25-1 and TRBJ1-2; TRBD1 matches 8 bases. J lost 5 bases, V lost 3 bases, and 5 bases had no gene match. Per germline, CDR1 MGHDK and CDR2 SYGVNS. CDR3 length: 14 amino acids. This CDR3 is CASSDPGQEYGYTF. DNA for the CDR3: TGTGCCAGCAGTGATCCGGGACAGGAGTATGGCTACACCTTC.

The V call is TRBV5-1, the J call TRBJ2-7; D is unclear. The CDR3 is 14 residues long. V was shortened by 2 bases and J by 2 bases, with 11 bases between the two germline ends. From germline, CDR1 is SGHRS and CDR2 YFSETQ. The CDR3, as DNA: TGCGCCAGCAGCTTTTATCCAAACGCCTACGAGCAGTACTTC. As protein: CASSFYPNAYEQYF.

The rearrangement uses TRBV20-1 and TRBJ2-2; 8 bases are a match to TRBD1. V was pared by 0 bases and J by 0 bases, with 3 bases of the junction left unmatched. The CDR3 is 16 residues long. From germline, CDR1 is DFQATT and CDR2 SNEGSKA (reference sequence). DNA of the CDR3: TGCAGTGCTAGAGATTGGACAGGGCCGAACACCGGGGAGCTGTTTTTT. Protein sequence: CSARDWTGPNTGELFF.

This clonotype was picked up a small number of times. The chain has TRBV12-3 or TRBV12-4 and TRBJ2-2, with 12 bases lining up with TRBD2. After removal of 6 bases from V and 3 bases from J, the junction contained 5 bases not matched to a gene. This CDR3 spans 16 amino acids. The CDR3: CASRYGTSGYTGELFF. The CDR3 region has the DNA TGTGCCAGCAGATATGGGACTAGCGGGTACACCGGGGAGCTGTTTTTT.

Many counts were recorded for this clonotype. This chain joins TRBV2 and TRBJ1-6; TRBD1 matches 7 bases. Germline assignment: CDR1 SNHLY and CDR2 FYNNEI. This CDR3 region has 15 residues. J was trimmed by 8 bases and V by 10 bases; bases with no gene match: 14. As DNA, the CDR3 is TGTGCCACCCAGTGGACAGGTGGACCCGATTCACCCCTCCACTTT. This sequence encodes CATQWTGGPDSPLHF.

The sample holds a few counts of this clonotype. The chain employs TRBV27 and TRBJ2-1; 7 positions agree with TRBD1. Looked up from germline, CDR1 is MNHEY and CDR2 is SMNVEV (reference sequence). The CDR3 runs to 15 residues. V was pared by 5 bases and J by 3 bases, with 7 bases of the junction left unmatched. The CDR3 nucleotides are TGTGCCAGCAGTGGAGACAGGGAAGACTACAATGAGCAGTTCTTC. As protein: CASSGDREDYNEQFF.

There are many counts of this clonotype. V usage is TRBV11-3 and J usage is TRBJ2-1; D is possibly TRBD1 or TRBD2 (5 bases each). V was trimmed by 4 bases and J by 0 bases, leaving 10 bases between them. The CDR3 length is 15 residues. Germline loops: CDR1 SGHNT, CDR2 YENEEA. CDR3 coding DNA: TGTGCCAGCAGCTACAAGGGGAGCTCCTACAATGAGCAGTTCTTC. Protein: CASSYKGSSYNEQFF.

This clonotype was observed at least ten times. Sequence at one end of the junction differs from germline and may be a read error. The chain couples TRBV3-1 to TRBJ1-1, with D perhaps matching TRBD1 (5 bases). The CDR3 is 16 amino acids. In germline, CDR1 is LGHDT, CDR2 YNNKEL (reference sequence). The DNA for the CDR3 is TGTGCCAGCAGCCGGAAACTTCGACAGCAGAACGCTGAAGCTTTCTTT. Protein: CASSRKLRQQNAEAFF. Using reference TRBV3-1 and TRBJ1-1 for the parts outside the CDR3, the full variable domain is DTAVSQTPKYLVTQMGNDKSIKCEQNLGHDTMYWYKQDSKKFLKIMFSYNNKELIINETVPNRFSPKSPDKAHLNLHINSLELGDSAVYFCASSRKLRQQNAEAFFGQGTRLTVV.

The rearrangement joins TRBV10-1 to TRBJ2-1; perhaps TRBD2 as D (6 bases). The CDR3 is 14 residues long. The germline V gene encodes CDR1 WNHNN and CDR2 SYGVQD (reference sequence). Trimming took 2 bases from V and 9 from J, leaving 14 bases between them. This CDR3 reads CASSEGGRGGEQFF. The CDR3 DNA reads TGCGCCAGCAGTGAGGGAGGTCGGGGAGGTGAGCAGTTCTTC.

This clonotype was seen at least ten times. The V call is TRBV11-3, the J call TRBJ2-7, with 7 bases identical to TRBD1. The CDR3 is 15 amino acids. Per germline, CDR1 SGHNT and CDR2 YENEEA. V lost 5 bases and J lost 4; bases outside the gene matches: 11. CDR3 nucleotide sequence: TGTGCCAGCAGCGCCGGCACCGGGACAGTTTACGAGCAGTACTTC. Translated: CASSAGTGTVYEQYF. The entire variable domain, with the rest obtained from reference TRBV11-3 and TRBJ2-7, is as follows: EAGVVQSPRYKIIEKKQPVAFWCNPISGHNTLYWYLQNLGQGPELLIRYENEEAVDDSQLPKDRFSAERLKGVDSTLKIQPAELGDSAVYLCASSAGTGTVYEQYFGPGTRLTVT.

This clonotype occurred many times. The J gene is TRBJ1-5, the V gene TRBV7-9; 7 nucleotides agree with TRBD1. CDR1 and CDR2 from the germline V gene are SEHNR and FQNEAQ (reference sequence). The J segment lost 7 bases and the V segment lost 4 bases, leaving 7 bases of the junction unmatched. The length of the CDR3 is 14 residues. The CDR3 loop reads CASSSGQGGQPQHF. The CDR3 DNA is TGTGCCAGCAGCTCTGGGCAGGGGGGGCAGCCCCAGCATTTT.

At least ten counts were recorded for this clonotype. The chain recombines TRBV7-9 with TRBJ2-7; a possible D gene is TRBD1 (6 bases). V was clipped by 5 bases and J by 1 base, with 12 bases between them. The CDR3 consists of 14 residues. Germline V CDR1 and CDR2: SEHNR, FQNEAQ (reference sequence). The CDR3 nucleotides read TGTGCCAGCAGCGTCAGGGGTGAATCCTACGAGCAGTACTTC. This gives the protein CASSVRGESYEQYF.

The CDR3 region has the DNA TGCAGTGCTAACAGGCTCTACGAGCAGTACTTC. Its translation is CSANRLYEQYF. The chain uses TRBV20-1 and TRBJ2-7; possibly TRBD1 for D (5 bases). CDR1 DFQATT and CDR2 SNEGSKA come from the germline V gene (reference sequence). V was clipped by 4 bases and J by 3 bases, with 7 bases between them. There are 11 residues in the CDR3.